Listed below are T cell receptor beta chains from one sample, sequenced in a study of blood T cell repertoires in COVID-19. The data were produced by immunoSEQ multiplex PCR, yet TCRdb's version contains in-frame clones alone and is incomplete. Here the sample spans 400,000 to 450,000 clones, 86% being singletons. The specimen was peripheral blood. These TCRs come from a woman younger than 45 with active or convalescent COVID-19. Each CDR3 is given with its conserved first and last residue. The order of the fields is clone size, V gene, J gene, D gene, CDR3 protein, CDR3 DNA. The D gene is left open where the match is weak. Only some rows state a clone size, as once, few, many or a class for expanded clones.

abundance: .; v_gene: TRBV29-1; j_gene: TRBJ2-1; d_gene: TRBD1; CDR3aa: CSAIPGQGYNEQFF; CDR3nt: TGCAGCGCCATACCGGGACAGGGATACAATGAGCAGTTCTTC
abundance: .; v_gene: TRBV6-5; j_gene: TRBJ2-7; d_gene: .; CDR3aa: CASTPDSAHYYEQYF; CDR3nt: TGTGCCAGCACCCCGGACAGTGCCCACTACTACGAGCAGTACTTC
abundance: .; v_gene: TRBV6-5; j_gene: TRBJ1-5; d_gene: TRBD1; CDR3aa: CASNGQGSQPQHF; CDR3nt: TGTGCCAGCAATGGACAGGGGAGCCAGCCCCAGCATTTT
abundance: .; v_gene: TRBV5-1; j_gene: TRBJ1-1; d_gene: .; CDR3aa: CASSPGSGVDTEAFF; CDR3nt: TGCGCCAGCAGCCCCGGGTCGGGGGTAGACACTGAAGCTTTCTTT
abundance: once; v_gene: TRBV2; j_gene: TRBJ1-5; d_gene: TRBD1; CDR3aa: CASSAGTGQQPQHF; CDR3nt: TGTGCCAGCAGTGCCGGGACAGGGCAACAGCCCCAGCATTTT
abundance: .; v_gene: TRBV5-4; j_gene: TRBJ2-5; d_gene: .; CDR3aa: CASTGSEETQYF; CDR3nt: TGTGCCAGCACAGGGTCGGAAGAGACCCAGTACTTC
abundance: .; v_gene: TRBV15; j_gene: TRBJ2-1; d_gene: .; CDR3aa: CATSRDQVSSYNEQFF; CDR3nt: TGTGCCACCAGCAGAGATCAGGTCAGCTCCTACAATGAGCAGTTCTTC
abundance: .; v_gene: TRBV7-9; j_gene: TRBJ2-1; d_gene: .; CDR3aa: CASSLDFGEGHNEQFF; CDR3nt: TGTGCCAGCAGCTTAGATTTCGGGGAAGGTCATAATGAGCAGTTCTTC
abundance: .; v_gene: TRBV4-1; j_gene: TRBJ1-2; d_gene: TRBD1; CDR3aa: CASSQPTGNGYTF; CDR3nt: TGCGCCAGCAGCCAGCCGACAGGGAATGGCTACACCTTC
abundance: .; v_gene: TRBV3-1/TRBV3-2; j_gene: TRBJ2-7; d_gene: .; CDR3aa: CASSQGGKDYEQYF; CDR3nt: TGTGCCAGCAGCCAGGGCGGGAAGGACTACGAGCAGTACTTC
abundance: .; v_gene: TRBV28; j_gene: TRBJ2-1; d_gene: TRBD2; CDR3aa: CATSGGGTAGSEQFF; CDR3nt: TGTGCCACTTCTGGGGGGGGGACCGCCGGGAGTGAGCAGTTCTTC
abundance: .; v_gene: TRBV19; j_gene: TRBJ2-1; d_gene: TRBD2; CDR3aa: CASSIWWASGSQANEQFF; CDR3nt: TGTGCCAGTAGTATTTGGTGGGCCAGCGGGAGCCAGGCCAATGAGCAGTTCTTC
abundance: once; v_gene: TRBV29-1; j_gene: TRBJ2-7; d_gene: .; CDR3aa: CSVEVGGGNEQYF; CDR3nt: TGCAGCGTTGAAGTAGGGGGCGGGAACGAGCAGTACTTC
abundance: .; v_gene: TRBV7-9; j_gene: TRBJ2-5; d_gene: TRBD1; CDR3aa: CASSRTGPQETQYF; CDR3nt: TGTGCCAGCAGCCGGACAGGGCCCCAAGAGACCCAGTACTTC
abundance: .; v_gene: TRBV11-2; j_gene: TRBJ2-7; d_gene: .; CDR3aa: CASSLEPNTGYYEQYF; CDR3nt: TGTGCCAGCAGCTTAGAACCGAATACAGGATACTACGAGCAGTACTTC
abundance: .; v_gene: TRBV5-1; j_gene: TRBJ2-1; d_gene: TRBD1; CDR3aa: CASSLDRGNEQFF; CDR3nt: TGCGCCAGCAGCTTGGACAGGGGGAATGAGCAGTTCTTC
abundance: .; v_gene: TRBV11-2; j_gene: TRBJ1-2; d_gene: .; CDR3aa: CASSPDRGYGYTF; CDR3nt: TGTGCCAGCAGCCCGGACAGAGGCTATGGCTACACCTTC
abundance: .; v_gene: TRBV10-3; j_gene: TRBJ1-1; d_gene: .; CDR3aa: CATLQYTEAFF; CDR3nt: TGTGCCACCCTCCAGTACACTGAAGCTTTCTTT
abundance: few; v_gene: TRBV7-9; j_gene: TRBJ1-2; d_gene: .; CDR3aa: CASSPSGRAGYTF; CDR3nt: TGTGCCAGCAGCCCATCGGGAAGGGCCGGCTACACCTTC
abundance: .; v_gene: TRBV19; j_gene: TRBJ2-1; d_gene: TRBD2; CDR3aa: CASSMRSGGVIGNEQFF; CDR3nt: TGTGCCAGTAGTATGCGTAGCGGGGGGGTGATCGGGAATGAGCAGTTCTTC
abundance: few; v_gene: TRBV10-2; j_gene: TRBJ1-2; d_gene: TRBD1; CDR3aa: CASSDKSRDSIGYTF; CDR3nt: TGCGCCAGCAGTGACAAGTCTCGGGACAGCATTGGCTACACCTTC
abundance: .; v_gene: TRBV3-1/TRBV3-2; j_gene: TRBJ2-4; d_gene: TRBD1; CDR3aa: CASSQVGTGENIQYF; CDR3nt: TGTGCCAGCAGCCAAGTCGGGACAGGTGAGAACATTCAGTACTTC